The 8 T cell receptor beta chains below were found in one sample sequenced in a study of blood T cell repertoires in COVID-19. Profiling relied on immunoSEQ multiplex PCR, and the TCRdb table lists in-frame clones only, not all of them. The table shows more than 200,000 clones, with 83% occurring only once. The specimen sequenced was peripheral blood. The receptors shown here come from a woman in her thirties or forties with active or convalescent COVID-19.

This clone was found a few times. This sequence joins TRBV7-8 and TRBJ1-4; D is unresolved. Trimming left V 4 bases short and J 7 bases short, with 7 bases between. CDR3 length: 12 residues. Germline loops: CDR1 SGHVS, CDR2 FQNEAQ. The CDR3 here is CASSWATEKLFF. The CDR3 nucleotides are TGTGCCAGCAGCTGGGCGACTGAAAAACTGTTTTTT.

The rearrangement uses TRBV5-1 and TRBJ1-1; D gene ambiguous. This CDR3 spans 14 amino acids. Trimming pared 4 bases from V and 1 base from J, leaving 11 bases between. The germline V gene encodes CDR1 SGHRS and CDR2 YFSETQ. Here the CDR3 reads CASSPGVRNTEAFF. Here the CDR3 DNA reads TGCGCCAGCAGCCCCGGGGTGCGGAACACTGAAGCTTTCTTT.

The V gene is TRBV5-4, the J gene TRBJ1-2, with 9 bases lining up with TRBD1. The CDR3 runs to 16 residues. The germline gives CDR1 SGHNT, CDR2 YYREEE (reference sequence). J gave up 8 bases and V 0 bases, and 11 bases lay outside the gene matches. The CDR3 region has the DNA TGTGCCAGCAGCTTGGCTTCCGGGACAGGGATAGGGGGCTACACCTTC. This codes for CASSLASGTGIGGYTF.

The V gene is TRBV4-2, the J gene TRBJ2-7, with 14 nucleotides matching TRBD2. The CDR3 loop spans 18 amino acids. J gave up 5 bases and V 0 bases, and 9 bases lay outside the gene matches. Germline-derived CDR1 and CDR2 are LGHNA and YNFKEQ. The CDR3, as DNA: TGTGCCAGCAGCCAAGAAGTTGGACTAGCGGGAGGAGGCGACGAGCAGTACTTC. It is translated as CASSQEVGLAGGGDEQYF.

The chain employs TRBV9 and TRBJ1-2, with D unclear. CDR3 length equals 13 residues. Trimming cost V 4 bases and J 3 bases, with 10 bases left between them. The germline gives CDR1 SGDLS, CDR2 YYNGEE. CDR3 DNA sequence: TGTGCCAGCAGCCCTTACAGTTACTATGGCTACACCTTC. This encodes CASSPYSYYGYTF.

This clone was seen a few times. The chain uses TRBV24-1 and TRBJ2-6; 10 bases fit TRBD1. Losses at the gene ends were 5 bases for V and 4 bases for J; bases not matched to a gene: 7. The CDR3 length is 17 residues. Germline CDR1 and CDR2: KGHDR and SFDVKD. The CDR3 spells CATSGGQGRAGANVLTF. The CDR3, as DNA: TGTGCCACCAGTGGGGGACAGGGGAGGGCCGGGGCCAACGTCCTGACTTTC.

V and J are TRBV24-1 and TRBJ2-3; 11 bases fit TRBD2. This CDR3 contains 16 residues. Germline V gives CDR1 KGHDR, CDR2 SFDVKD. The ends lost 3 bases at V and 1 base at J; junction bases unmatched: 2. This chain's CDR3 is CATSDPGLAGTDTQYF. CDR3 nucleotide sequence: TGTGCCACCAGTGATCCGGGACTAGCGGGCACAGATACGCAGTATTTT.

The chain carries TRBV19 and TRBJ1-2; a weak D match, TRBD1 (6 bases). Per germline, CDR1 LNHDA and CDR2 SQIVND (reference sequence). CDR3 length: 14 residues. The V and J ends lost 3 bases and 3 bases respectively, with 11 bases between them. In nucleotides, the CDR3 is TGTGCCAGTAGTATGGGGGGGGCCGACTATGGCTACACCTTC. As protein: CASSMGGADYGYTF.